This T cell receptor (beta chain) was sequenced during a study of blood T cell repertoires in COVID-19. The method was immunoSEQ multiplex PCR; TCRdb's version includes in-frame clones alone and lacks a portion of them. The repertoire holds hundreds of thousands of clones, with around nine tenths as singletons. Germline-derived CDR1 and CDR2 are LGHDT and YNNKEL (reference sequence). V lost 3 bases and J lost 3, with 13 bases in between. This CDR3 is built from 15 residues. The chain uses TRBV3-1 (or the pseudogene TRBV3-2) and TRBJ2-3; the D gene is possibly TRBD2 (5 bases). This TCR came from a man aged 55 to 70 who had recovered from COVID-19. The specimen was peripheral blood. The DNA of the CDR3 is TGTGCCAGCAGCCAGGGTCAGAGAGGGACAGATACGCAGTATTTT. Translating it yields CASSQGQRGTDTQYF.